This TCR beta chain originates from a study of ipilimumab plus nivolumab after autologous stem cell transplantation. The data were produced by immunoSEQ multiplex PCR, yet TCRdb's version contains in-frame clones alone and is incomplete. Among around 20,000 clones listed, around four fifths were seen once. In germline, CDR1 is MGHRA, CDR2 YSYEKL. This CDR3 contains 17 residues. V dropped 0 bases and J dropped 0 bases, with 12 bases sitting between them. The rearrangement links TRBV4-1 to TRBJ1-5; possible D gene TRBD1, 5 bases. The sequence derives from a male donor with diffuse large B-cell lymphoma. The material was PBMCs, obtained in a trial of ipilimumab plus nivolumab as post-transplant consolidation. CDR3 amino acids: CASSQDGGTGSNQPQHF. CDR3 coding DNA: TGCGCCAGCAGCCAAGATGGGGGGACCGGTAGCAATCAGCCCCAGCATTTT.